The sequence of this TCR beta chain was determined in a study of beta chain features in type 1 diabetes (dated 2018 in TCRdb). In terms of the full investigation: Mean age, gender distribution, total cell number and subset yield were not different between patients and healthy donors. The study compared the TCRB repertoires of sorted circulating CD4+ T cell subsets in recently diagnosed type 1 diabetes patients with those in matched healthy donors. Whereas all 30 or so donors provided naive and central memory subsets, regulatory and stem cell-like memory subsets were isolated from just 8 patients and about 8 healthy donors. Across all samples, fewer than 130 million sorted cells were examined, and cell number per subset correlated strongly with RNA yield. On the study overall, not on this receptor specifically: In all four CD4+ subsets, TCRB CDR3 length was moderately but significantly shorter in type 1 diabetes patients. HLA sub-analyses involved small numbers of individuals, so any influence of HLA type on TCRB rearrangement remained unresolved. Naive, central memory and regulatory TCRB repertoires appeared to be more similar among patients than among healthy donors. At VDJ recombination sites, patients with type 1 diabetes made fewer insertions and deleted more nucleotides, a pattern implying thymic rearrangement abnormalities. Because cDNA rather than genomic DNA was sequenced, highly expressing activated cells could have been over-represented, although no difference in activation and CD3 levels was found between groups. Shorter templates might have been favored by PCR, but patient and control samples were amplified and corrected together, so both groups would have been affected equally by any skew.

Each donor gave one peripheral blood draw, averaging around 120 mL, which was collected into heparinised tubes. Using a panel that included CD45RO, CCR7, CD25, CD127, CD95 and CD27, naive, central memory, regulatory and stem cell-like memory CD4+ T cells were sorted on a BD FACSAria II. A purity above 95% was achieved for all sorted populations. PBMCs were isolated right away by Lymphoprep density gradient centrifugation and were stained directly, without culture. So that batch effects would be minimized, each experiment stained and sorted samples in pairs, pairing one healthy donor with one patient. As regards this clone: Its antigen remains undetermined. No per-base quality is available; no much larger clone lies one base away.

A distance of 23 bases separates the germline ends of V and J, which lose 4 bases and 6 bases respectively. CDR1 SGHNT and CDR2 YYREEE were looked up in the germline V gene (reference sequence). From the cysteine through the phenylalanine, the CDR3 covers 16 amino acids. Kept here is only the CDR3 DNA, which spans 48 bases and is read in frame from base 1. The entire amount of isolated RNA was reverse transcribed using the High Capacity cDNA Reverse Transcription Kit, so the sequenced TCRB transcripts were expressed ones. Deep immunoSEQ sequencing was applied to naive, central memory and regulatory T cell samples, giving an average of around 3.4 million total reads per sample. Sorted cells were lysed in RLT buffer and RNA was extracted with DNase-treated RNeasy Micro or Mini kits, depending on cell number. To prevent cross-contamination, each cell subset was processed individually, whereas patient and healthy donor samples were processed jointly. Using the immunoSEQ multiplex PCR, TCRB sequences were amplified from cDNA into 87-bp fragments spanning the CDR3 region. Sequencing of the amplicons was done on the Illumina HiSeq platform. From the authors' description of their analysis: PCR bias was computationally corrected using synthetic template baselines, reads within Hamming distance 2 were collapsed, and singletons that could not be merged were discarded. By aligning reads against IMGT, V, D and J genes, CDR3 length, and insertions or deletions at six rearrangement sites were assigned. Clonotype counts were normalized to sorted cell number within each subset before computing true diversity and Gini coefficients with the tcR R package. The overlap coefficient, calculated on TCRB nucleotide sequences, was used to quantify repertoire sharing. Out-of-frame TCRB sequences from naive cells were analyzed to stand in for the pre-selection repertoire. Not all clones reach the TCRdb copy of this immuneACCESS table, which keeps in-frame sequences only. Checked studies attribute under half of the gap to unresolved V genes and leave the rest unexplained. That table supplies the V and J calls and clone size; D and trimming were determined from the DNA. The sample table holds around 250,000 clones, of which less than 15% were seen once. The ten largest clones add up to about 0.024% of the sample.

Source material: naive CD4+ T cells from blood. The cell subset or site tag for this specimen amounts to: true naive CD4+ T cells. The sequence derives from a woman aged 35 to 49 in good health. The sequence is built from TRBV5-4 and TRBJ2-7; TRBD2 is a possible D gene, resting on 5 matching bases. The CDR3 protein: CASSQDIQRVPTEQYF. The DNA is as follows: TGTGCCAGCAGCCAAGATATACAGAGGGTACCCACCGAGCAGTACTTC.